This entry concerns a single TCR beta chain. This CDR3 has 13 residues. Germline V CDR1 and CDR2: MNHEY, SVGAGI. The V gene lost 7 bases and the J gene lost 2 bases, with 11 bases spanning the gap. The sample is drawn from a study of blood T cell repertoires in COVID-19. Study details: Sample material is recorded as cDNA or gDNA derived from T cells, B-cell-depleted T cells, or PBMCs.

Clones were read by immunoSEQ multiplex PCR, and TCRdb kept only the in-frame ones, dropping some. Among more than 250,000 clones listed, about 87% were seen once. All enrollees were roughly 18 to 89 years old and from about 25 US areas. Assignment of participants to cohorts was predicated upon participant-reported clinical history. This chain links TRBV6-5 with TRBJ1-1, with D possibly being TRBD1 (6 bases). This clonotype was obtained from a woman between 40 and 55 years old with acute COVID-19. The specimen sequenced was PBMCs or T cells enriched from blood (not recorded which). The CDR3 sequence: CASKWTENTEAFF. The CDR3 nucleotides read TGTGCCAGCAAATGGACAGAAAACACTGAAGCTTTCTTT.